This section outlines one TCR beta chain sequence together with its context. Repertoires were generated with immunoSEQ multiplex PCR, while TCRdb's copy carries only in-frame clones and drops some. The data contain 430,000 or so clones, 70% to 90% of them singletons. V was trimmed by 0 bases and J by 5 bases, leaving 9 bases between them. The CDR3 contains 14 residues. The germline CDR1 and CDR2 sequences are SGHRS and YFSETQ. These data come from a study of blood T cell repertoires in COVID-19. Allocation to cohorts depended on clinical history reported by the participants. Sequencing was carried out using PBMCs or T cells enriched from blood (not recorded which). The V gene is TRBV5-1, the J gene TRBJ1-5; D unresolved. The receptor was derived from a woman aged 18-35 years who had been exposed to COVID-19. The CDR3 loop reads CASSLDSGDQPQHF. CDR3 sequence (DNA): TGCGCCAGCAGCTTGGATTCCGGAGATCAGCCCCAGCATTTT.